This T cell receptor (beta chain) was captured in a study of T cell repertoires in cytomegalovirus infection (dated by TCRdb to the late 2010s). Regarding the complete study: The peptide stimulations were aimed at well-studied HLA-B-restricted epitopes as well as recently identified HLA-C-restricted CMV epitopes, whose presentation resists viral immunomodulation. Because public TCR beta signatures pointed to carriage of CMV infection together with the matching HLA type, the HLA type of each donor mattered for the analysis.

Taken from the germline V gene, the CDR1 and CDR2 loops are MNHEY and SVGAGI. From cysteine to phenylalanine, the CDR3 is 15 amino acids long. The sequence is cut down to CDR3 DNA, 45 bases in frame from base 1. V and J lose 0 bases and 0 bases, and a span of 6 bases separates them. Sequencing instrument: Illumina HiSeq 1500. TCRdb reran the public reads through fastp at Q25 and MiXCR, keeping productive beta chains. Rows with one shared CDR3 protein collapse into an entry with the most common genes and DNA. For this sample there are some 920,000 distinct CDR3 sequences; under 40% appear just once. The ten top clones hold around 15% of the sample. The label giving this sample's treatment or condition can be read as: in vitro stimulation with specific CMV peptide epitopes to enrich CMV-specific T cells. This clonotype was observed at least ten times. Which antigen it targets is not known. There are no base qualities to consult, and no much larger clone falls within one base.

The paper as a whole reports these results and caveats: Carriers of CMV infection plus the relevant HLA type were discriminated by the cumulative frequency of public TCR beta family members in the study cohort and in an independent roughly 380-donor cohort. The ex vivo response was dominated by HLA-C-restricted CMV-specific TCR beta clonotypes, which also provided the single most frequent clonotype in two of eight donors.

The clonotype was recovered from a human donor in good health (CMV status not recorded). Some clones in this sample may be carry-over from other donors' samples. Sequencing used cultured CD8+ T cells from PBMCs, obtained from culture after CMV antigen stimulation. Here the chain combines TRBV6-5 and TRBJ2-4, with the D gene not clear enough to name. CDR3 reads: CASSYSAVAKNIQYF. Read as DNA, the sequence is TGTGCCAGCAGTTACTCGGCAGTAGCCAAAAACATTCAGTACTTC.